The 26 T cell receptor beta chains given below trace back to one sample, sequenced in a study of patients with pleural tuberculosis. TCRdb processed the reads anew with MiXCR; each CDR3 protein has one entry. In the table there are around 50,000 distinct CDR3 sequences, 6% to 9.5% of which are singletons. The origin of the receptors is a human donor with pleural tuberculosis.

The table lists this clonotype with many counts. This chain joins TRBV20-1 and TRBJ2-1; TRBD2 matches at 8 bases. J lost 3 bases, V lost 2 bases, and 6 bases had no gene match. CDR3 size: 15 residues. In germline, CDR1 is DFQATT, CDR2 SNEGSKA (reference sequence). CDR3 sequence (DNA): TGCAGTGCTAGAAGAAGCGGGAGATTCTACAATGAGCAGTTCTTC. This gives the protein CSARRSGRFYNEQFF.

CDR3 residues: CASSLDRVTDTQYF. Written as DNA, the CDR3 is TGTGCCAGCAGCTTAGATAGGGTCACAGATACGCAGTATTTT. The chain carries TRBV11-2 and TRBJ2-3; D unclear. Germline CDR1 SGHAT, CDR2 FQNNGV. The V end lost 0 bases, the J end lost 2 bases, and 6 bases lay between the germline ends. This CDR3 comprises 14 residues.

This clonotype was seen at least ten times. J is TRBJ1-4 and V is TRBV18, with unresolved D. Between the trimmed V and J ends, which lost 0 bases and 4 bases, there was a span of 12 bases. CDR3 length: 16 residues. Germline loops: CDR1 KGHSH, CDR2 LQKENI. CDR3 amino acids: CASSPPQASGNEKLFF. The CDR3 DNA reads as TGTGCCAGCTCACCACCGCAAGCTTCTGGTAATGAAAAACTGTTTTTT.

This clonotype showed up many times. V usage is TRBV6-1 and J usage is TRBJ2-3; TRBD1 is a possible D gene (6 bases). Germline CDR1 is MNHNS and CDR2 is SASEGT. Deletions cut 0 bases from V and 3 bases from J, with 7 bases between. The CDR3 totals 14 residues. The CDR3 bases are TGTGCCAGCAGTGAAGCAGGGGGAACAGATACGCAGTATTTT. Protein sequence: CASSEAGGTDTQYF.

This clonotype came up many times. The rearrangement joins TRBV15 to TRBJ1-1; D remains ambiguous. Trimming took off 1 base at V and 1 base at J, with 4 bases between the two ends. This CDR3 is built from 13 residues. Germline-derived CDR1 and CDR2 are LNHNV and YYDKDF (reference sequence). In nucleotides, the CDR3 is TGTGCCACCAGCAGAGTGGAGAACACTGAAGCTTTCTTT. The encoded protein is CATSRVENTEAFF.

Concerning this clonotype itself: A read error may explain this, as a much larger clone is one base away. This chain links TRBV29-1 with TRBJ1-2; D remains unclear. This CDR3 comprises 12 residues. Germline CDR1 SQVTM, CDR2 ANQGSEA. The germline V and J ends were trimmed by 3 bases and 5 bases, with 10 bases remaining between them. DNA of the CDR3: TGCAGCGTTGATCTGTCAGATTATGGCTACACCTTC. This translates into CSVDLSDYGYTF.

This clonotype has at least ten counts. The rearrangement joins TRBV3-1 to TRBJ1-1, with 7 bases aligning to TRBD1. Germline assignment: CDR1 LGHDT and CDR2 YNNKEL (reference sequence). The ends lost 5 bases at V and 1 base at J; junction bases unmatched: 1. This CDR3 is 13 amino acids long. Written as DNA, the CDR3 is TGTGCCAGCAGCAGGACAGGGAACACTGAAGCTTTCTTT. It is translated as CASSRTGNTEAFF.

This clonotype has more than one count but fewer than ten. A much more abundant neighbour one base away suggests this may be a read error. CDR3 nucleotides: TGCGGTGCTAGAAACAATGAGCAGTTCTTC. This encodes CGARNNEQFF. The chain links TRBV20-1 to TRBJ2-1; D call uncertain. Germline CDR1 DFQATT, CDR2 SNEGSKA (reference sequence). The CDR3 is 10 residues long.

This rearrangement joins TRBV2 to TRBJ2-5; no firm D call. The V and J ends lost 9 bases and 1 base respectively, with 15 bases between them. Germline CDR1 is SNHLY and CDR2 is FYNNEI. This CDR3 contains 14 residues. The CDR3 DNA reads as TGTGCCAGTGCTACCAAGGGATTCCAAGAGACCCAGTACTTC. Its translation: CASATKGFQETQYF.

This clonotype has a count of ten or more. This chain connects TRBV11-2 to TRBJ1-5; D uncertain. The V and J ends lost 4 bases and 0 bases respectively, with 7 bases between them. The V gene's germline CDR1 is SGHAT and CDR2 FQNNGV. CDR3 length: 14 residues. In nucleotides, the CDR3 is TGTGCCAGCAGCTCGGGGATTAGCAATCAGCCCCAGCATTTT. Protein sequence: CASSSGISNQPQHF.

This clonotype was detected ten times or more. The chain recombines TRBV15 with TRBJ2-3; D remains ambiguous. Between the trimmed V and J ends, which lost 5 bases and 0 bases, there was a span of 12 bases. Looked up from germline, CDR1 is LNHNV and CDR2 is YYDKDF (reference sequence). The CDR3 sequence is 15 residues long. In nucleotides, the CDR3 is TGTGCCACCAGCGTGACGATTGGGAGCACAGATACGCAGTATTTT. This sequence encodes CATSVTIGSTDTQYF.

In its sample, this clonotype was seen many times. This chain connects TRBV11-2 to TRBJ2-3, with TRBD2 matching over 10 bases. The junction had 4 bases not matched to a gene; V was cut back by 7 bases and J by 0 bases. The length of the CDR3 is 15 residues. Germline V gene lookup returns CDR1 SGHAT and CDR2 FQNNGV. The CDR3 sequence: CASKMTSGSTDTQYF. CDR3 coding DNA: TGTGCCAGCAAGATGACTAGCGGGAGCACAGATACGCAGTATTTT.

The V call is TRBV7-8, the J call TRBJ2-7, with a tentative D call TRBD1 (5 bases). This CDR3 comprises 14 residues. Deletions cut 3 bases from V and 0 bases from J, with 9 bases between. Germline V gene lookup returns CDR1 SGHVS and CDR2 FQNEAQ. CDR3 nucleotide sequence: TGTGCCAGCAGCTTCTTAGGGGTCTCCTACGAGCAGTACTTC. Translating gives CASSFLGVSYEQYF.

The chain employs TRBV24-1 and TRBJ2-1; no clear D. This CDR3 contains 13 residues. Germline V CDR1 and CDR2: KGHDR, SFDVKD. Trimming removed 3 bases at V and 13 bases at J, with 15 bases between. Here the CDR3 reads CATSDPPALLQFF. Here the CDR3 DNA reads TGTGCCACCAGTGATCCGCCAGCGCTACTACAGTTCTTC.

This clonotype was found a few times. The CDR3 DNA reads TGCAGCGTTGAGGAGGACAGGAGAGCTTTCTTT. Translated, it gives CSVEEDRRAFF. The gene calls are TRBV29-1 and TRBJ1-1, with 7 bases matching TRBD1. The trim removed 3 bases at V and 10 bases at J, leaving 5 bases unmatched. Looked up from germline, CDR1 is SQVTM and CDR2 is ANQGSEA. This CDR3 has 11 residues.

This clonotype occurred a few times. The chain uses TRBV14 and TRBJ2-3; TRBD2 might be the D (6 bases). In germline, CDR1 is SGHDN, CDR2 FVKESK. The CDR3 totals 13 residues. The V end lost 6 bases, the J end lost 2 bases, and 9 bases lay between the germline ends. The CDR3 sequence is CASRRDPTDTQYF. The CDR3 DNA reads TGTGCCAGCAGGCGGGACCCCACAGATACGCAGTATTTT.

In its sample, this clonotype was seen many times. At one of its ends the junction is not consistent with the germline gene, which may arise from a read error. The chain uses TRBV20-1 and TRBJ1-6, with D hard to call. The CDR3 consists of 15 residues. Germline loops: CDR1 DFQATT, CDR2 SNEGSKA (reference sequence). In DNA form, the CDR3 reads TGCAGTGCTAGGGCGGCAAACTCCTATAATTCACCCCCCCACTTT. Translated, it gives CSARAANSYNSPPHF.

The V gene is TRBV10-3, the J gene TRBJ1-4; 7 nucleotides agree with TRBD1. Germline V gives CDR1 ENHRY, CDR2 SYGVKD. Germline trimming cut 6 bases from V and 2 bases from J; bases unmatched to any gene: 3. The CDR3 is made up of 14 amino acids. The CDR3 coding sequence is TGTGCCATCAGGGGGACAGATACTAATGAAAAACTGTTTTTT. Protein: CAIRGTDTNEKLFF.

In this sample, this clonotype turned up many times. CDR3 sequence reads: CSAKAPNEQFF. The DNA of the CDR3 is TGCAGTGCCAAAGCCCCCAATGAGCAGTTCTTC. This sequence joins TRBV20-1 and TRBJ2-1; D uncertain. The CDR3 totals 11 residues. Germline V lookup: CDR1 DFQATT, CDR2 SNEGSKA (reference sequence). Trimming removed 6 bases at V and 6 bases at J, with 9 bases between.

Ten or more counts support this clonotype. This chain connects TRBV28 to TRBJ2-5; the D is unclear. V was cut by 5 bases and J by 5 bases, with 12 bases left in between. There are 13 residues in the CDR3. CDR1 and CDR2 from the germline V gene are MDHEN and SYDVKM. The CDR3 DNA is TGTGCCAGCAGTCCTACCGGTGGGGAGACCCAGTACTTC. Its translation: CASSPTGGETQYF. The whole variable domain, filled in from reference TRBV28 and TRBJ2-5, reads DVKVTQSSRYLVKRTGEKVFLECVQDMDHENMFWYRQDPGLGLRLIYFSYDVKMKEKGDIPEGYSVSREKKERFSLILESASTNQTSMYLCASSPTGGETQYFGPGTRLLVL.

This clonotype occurred many times. The gene calls are TRBV19 and TRBJ2-3, with D possibly TRBD1 on 6 matching bases. The CDR3 is made up of 13 amino acids. V lost 6 bases to trimming and J lost 4 bases, with 11 bases between them. Germline V gives CDR1 LNHDA, CDR2 SQIVND (reference sequence). The CDR3 reads CASSDRFADTQYF. The DNA for the CDR3 is TGTGCCAGTAGCGACAGGTTTGCAGATACGCAGTATTTT.

This clonotype was counted ten times or more. V is TRBV20-1 and J is TRBJ2-7, with D possibly being TRBD1 (6 bases). This CDR3 is built from 15 residues. Germline CDR1 DFQATT, CDR2 SNEGSKA (reference sequence). V was pared by 1 base and J by 5 bases, with 18 bases between. CDR3 amino acids: CSARVGQRGVHEQYF. CDR3 nucleotide sequence: TGCAGTGCTAGAGTCGGACAGCGAGGGGTCCACGAGCAGTACTTC.

This clonotype was seen many times. The V call is TRBV27, the J call TRBJ2-7; D remains ambiguous. Germline CDR1 and CDR2: MNHEY and SMNVEV (reference sequence). The ends were cut back, 3 bases at V and 7 bases at J, with 16 bases in the middle. This CDR3 has 14 amino acids. DNA of the CDR3: TGTGCCAGCAGTTTCCAAGCCTCCTTGGGGGAGCAGTACTTC. Translation gives CASSFQASLGEQYF.

This clonotype came up a few times. CDR3 bases: TGCAGCGTTTCGCCAATCGAGCGGGAGTGGAATGAGCAGTTCTTC. Its protein product is CSVSPIEREWNEQFF. The genes are TRBV29-1 and TRBJ2-1; 8 nucleotides agree with TRBD2. The CDR3 covers 15 residues. J gave up 7 bases and V 5 bases, and 13 bases lay outside the gene matches. Germline V gives CDR1 SQVTM, CDR2 ANQGSEA.

This clonotype was found many times. CDR3: CASSFGNEQFF. The CDR3 nucleotides are TGTGCCAGCAGCTTTGGGAATGAGCAGTTCTTC. This chain joins TRBV14 and TRBJ2-1; D is undetermined. This CDR3 spans 11 amino acids. Germline CDR1 reads SGHDN; CDR2 reads FVKESK. V was cut by 5 bases and J by 7 bases, with 6 bases left in between. The full variable domain, rest sourced from reference TRBV14 and TRBJ2-1, is EAGVTQFPSHSVIEKGQTVTLRCDPISGHDNLYWYRRVMGKEIKFLLHFVKESKQDESGMPNNRFLAERTGGTYSTLKVQPAELEDSGVYFCASSFGNEQFFGPGTRLTVL.

As concerns this clonotype: With a much larger clone just one base away, this may be a read error. The chain employs TRBV28 and TRBJ2-5; D remains ambiguous. The CDR3 runs to 12 residues. Germline CDR1 reads MDHEN; CDR2 reads SYDVKM. The CDR3 loop is CASSKIQETQHF. In DNA, the CDR3 is TGTGCCAGCAGTAAAATCCAAGAGACCCAGCACTTC.